Listed below are T cell receptor beta chains from one sample, sequenced in a study of blood T cell repertoires in COVID-19. Data came from immunoSEQ multiplex PCR; TCRdb stores just in-frame clones and leaves some out. The table lists about 670,000 clones, around 90% of them singletons. The sample consisted of peripheral blood. Receptor source: a young woman with acute or convalescent COVID-19. The CDR3 runs from the conserved cysteine through the conserved F or W. Fields, in order: V gene, clone size, J gene, D gene, CDR3 DNA, CDR3 protein. D genes are given only for firm matches. Expanded clones get a size class; other rows say once, few or many, or leave the size out.

>TRBV24-1|NA|TRBJ2-5|NA
TGTGCCACCAGTAAGTCGGTGGGCGCACAAGAGACCCAGTACTTC
CATSKSVGAQETQYF
>TRBV5-1|NA|TRBJ2-3|NA
TGCGCCAGCAGCTTGTCGGCAGGGGGGCGAGATACGCAGTATTTT
CASSLSAGGRDTQYF
>TRBV5-4|NA|TRBJ1-2|TRBD1
TGTGCCAGCAGCGGTGGGACAGGAGGGATTGGAGGCTACACCTTC
CASSGGTGGIGGYTF
>TRBV2|NA|TRBJ2-5|TRBD1
TGTGCCAGCAGATCGAGGGGGCAAATCTCTCTCCAAGAGACCCAGTACTTC
CASRSRGQISLQETQYF
>TRBV30|NA|TRBJ1-2|NA
TGTGCCTGGAGTGTTAGACAGATCTATGGCTACACCTTC
CAWSVRQIYGYTF
>TRBV27|NA|TRBJ1-5|NA
TGTGCCAGCAGTTTGGGCAGGAATCAGCCCCAGCATTTT
CASSLGRNQPQHF
>TRBV10-3|NA|TRBJ1-2|NA
TGTGCCATCAGGGGGGGTAACTATGGCTACACCTTC
CAIRGGNYGYTF
>TRBV19|NA|TRBJ1-2|TRBD1
TGTGCCAGTAGTCAGACAGGGGGCTGGGGCTACACCTTC
CASSQTGGWGYTF
>TRBV7-3|NA|TRBJ2-2|NA
TGTGCCAGCAGCCTTATAGGACTGAGTCAGTCCGGGGAGCTGTTTTTT
CASSLIGLSQSGELFF
>TRBV7-6|NA|TRBJ1-6|TRBD1
TGTGCCAGCAGCTCTGGGACAGGGGCAGACGGAGGTTCACCCCTCCACTTT
CASSSGTGADGGSPLHF
>TRBV19|NA|TRBJ2-7|NA
TGTGCCAGTAGTGAGCCCCCCCAGCAGTACTTC
CASSEPPQQYF
>TRBV9|once|TRBJ2-5|NA
TGTGCCAGCAGCCTAGGGACTTACCAAGAGACCCAGTACTTC
CASSLGTYQETQYF
>TRBV12-3/TRBV12-4|NA|TRBJ1-2|NA
TGTGCCAGCACCTTGACAGGAGCCGATGGCTACACCTTC
CASTLTGADGYTF
>TRBV5-8|NA|TRBJ2-7|TRBD1
TGTGCCAGCAGCCCGTCTTTAGGACAGGGGTTCGCCGAGCAGTACTTC
CASSPSLGQGFAEQYF
>TRBV4-1|NA|TRBJ1-6|NA
TGCGCCAGCAGCCAAGATCCCCCCCCCGGAGTGCGTTCACCCCTCCACTTT
CASSQDPPPGVRSPLHF
>TRBV19|once|TRBJ1-4|NA
TGTGCCACGGGGGGACGGACTAATGAAAAACTGTTTTTT
CATGGRTNEKLFF
>TRBV7-9|NA|TRBJ1-6|NA
TGTGCCAGCAGCTCGAAGAACACCCTCTCCTATAATTCACCCCTCCACTTT
CASSSKNTLSYNSPLHF
>TRBV5-4|NA|TRBJ1-1|NA
TGTGCCAGCAGCTTAACAGGGAACACTGAAGCTTTCTTT
CASSLTGNTEAFF
>TRBV21-1|NA|TRBJ1-2|NA
TGTGCCAGCAGCAAGAAACCCCCGTGTCTAGATGGCTACACCTTC
CASSKKPPCLDGYTF
>TRBV9|NA|TRBJ1-6|TRBD1
TGTGCCAGCAGCCCCCGGGACAGGGAGAATTCACCCCTCCACTTT
CASSPRDRENSPLHF
>TRBV15|NA|TRBJ1-2|NA
TGTGCCACCAGCAGAGATGAGGTGTCGGCAGGGTCCCTCGGCTTC
CATSRDEVSAGSLGF
>TRBV3-1/TRBV3-2|few|TRBJ1-2|NA
TGTGCCAGCAGCCAAGGAGGGTCCCGTAACTATGGCTACACCTTC
CASSQGGSRNYGYTF
>TRBV18|NA|TRBJ2-7|NA
TGTGCCAGCTCACCAAGGGGTAACTACGAGCAGTACTTC
CASSPRGNYEQYF
>TRBV28|NA|TRBJ1-5|TRBD1
TGTGCCAGCCGCGACAGGGGGCGCGTCCCGACCCAGCATTTT
CASRDRGRVPTQHF
>TRBV5-8|NA|TRBJ1-5|TRBD1
TGTGCCAGCAGCTTGGCAGGGGGCGCAAGAAACGGTCAGCCCCAGCATTTT
CASSLAGGARNGQPQHF
>TRBV4-2|NA|TRBJ1-2|TRBD1
TGTGCCAGCAGCCAAGCGACAGGGATCGGCTATGGCTACACCTTC
CASSQATGIGYGYTF
>TRBV5-8|NA|TRBJ1-5|TRBD1
TGTGCCAGCAGCGGCGGGACAGGGGTATCCAATCAGCCCCAGCATTTT
CASSGGTGVSNQPQHF
>TRBV27|NA|TRBJ2-7|TRBD2
TGTGCCAGCAGCGTAGCGGGGGGGTCGGTGTACGAGCAGTACTTC
CASSVAGGSVYEQYF
>TRBV7-8|NA|TRBJ1-4|TRBD1
TGTGCCAGCAGCCCAGGACAGGTGGATGAAAAACTGTTTTTT
CASSPGQVDEKLFF
>TRBV4-1|NA|TRBJ2-7|NA
TGCGCCAGCAGCCAAGGGGACATCAGGGCCTACGAGCAGTACTTC
CASSQGDIRAYEQYF
>TRBV19|NA|TRBJ2-2|NA
TGTGCCAGTACAGGGTTAGTCACCGGGGAGCTGTTTTTT
CASTGLVTGELFF
>TRBV27|NA|TRBJ2-3|NA
TGTGCCAGCAGTTTACAGGGACTCCATCCGAGCACAGATACGCAGTATTTT
CASSLQGLHPSTDTQYF
>TRBV20-1|NA|TRBJ2-6|NA
TGCAGTGCTAGTGCGGGACTACGAACAGGGGGCTCTGGGGCCAACGTCCTGACTTTC
CSASAGLRTGGSGANVLTF
>TRBV5-1|NA|TRBJ2-7|NA
TGCGCCAGCAGTTCAGGGTCCGAGCAGTACTTC
CASSSGSEQYF
>TRBV19|NA|TRBJ1-2|TRBD1
TGTGCCAGTAACAGGGGGCGCGTTTACGGTGGCTACACCTTC
CASNRGRVYGGYTF
>TRBV27|NA|TRBJ1-1|TRBD1
TGTGCCACCCGGGACAGGGGTACTGAAGCTTTCTTT
CATRDRGTEAFF
>TRBV4-2|NA|TRBJ2-7|TRBD1
TGTGCCAGCAGCCAAGATGGCGGACAGGAGTACGAGCAGTACTTC
CASSQDGGQEYEQYF
>TRBV9|NA|TRBJ2-2|TRBD2
TGTGCCAGCAGCGTAGCTACCGAGGGACTAGCGGGGGCGGGGAACACCGGGGAGCTGTTTTTT
CASSVATEGLAGAGNTGELFF
>TRBV2|NA|TRBJ2-4|NA
TGTGCCAGCAGTGTGATGGGGGCGGAAAGTGAGGGCAAAAACATTCAGTACTTC
CASSVMGAESEGKNIQYF
>TRBV14|NA|TRBJ1-1|NA
TGTGCCAGCAGCCAAGATCGCCGGGGAGACACTGAAGCTTTCTTT
CASSQDRRGDTEAFF
>TRBV7-3|NA|TRBJ1-2|NA
TGTGCCAGCAGCCCGACCCGACAGAGCGGCTACACCTTC
CASSPTRQSGYTF
>TRBV7-6|NA|TRBJ2-3|NA
TGTGCCAGCAGCCCAATAGAAACCTACACAGATACGCAGTATTTT
CASSPIETYTDTQYF
>TRBV11-2|NA|TRBJ1-3|NA
TGTGCCAGCAATGGGGGGTTGACTGGAAACACCATATATTTT
CASNGGLTGNTIYF
>TRBV6-2/TRBV6-3|few|TRBJ1-3|TRBD1
TGTGCCAGCAGTTACGGGACAGCTGGAAACACCATATATTTT
CASSYGTAGNTIYF
>TRBV19|NA|TRBJ1-3|NA
TGTGCCAGTAGTCCACAGGGAACCTCTGGAAACACCATATATTTT
CASSPQGTSGNTIYF
>TRBV30|NA|TRBJ1-4|TRBD1
TGTGCCTGGAGTAGGGAGACAGGGGTTGGGAAACTGTTTTTT
CAWSRETGVGKLFF
>TRBV2|NA|TRBJ2-1|TRBD2
TGTGCCAGCGTCGTTAGGGCGGGGGGGCGCAATGAGCAGTTCTTC
CASVVRAGGRNEQFF
>TRBV27|once|TRBJ1-2|NA
TGTGCCAGCAGGTCTCGTATAGTCGGGCCCGAGCGGATCACCTTC
CASRSRIVGPERITF
>TRBV7-2|NA|TRBJ1-1|NA
TGTGCCAGCAGCTTTCTAAAAACCGGGACATCGGGAGGGGCTTTCTTT
CASSFLKTGTSGGAFF
>TRBV10-3|NA|TRBJ1-2|TRBD1
TGTGCCACGCGGGACAGGGAGAACTATGGCTACACCTTC
CATRDRENYGYTF
>TRBV9|NA|TRBJ1-2|NA
TGTGCCAGCAGCCCAGGGGACCGGGGAGGCTACACCTTC
CASSPGDRGGYTF
>TRBV3-1/TRBV3-2|NA|TRBJ2-3|NA
TGTGCCAGCAGCCAAGTGCGGGGAGATACGCAGTATTTT
CASSQVRGDTQYF